This record concerns one TCR beta chain sequence. Indicated treatment: some 20 received Ad26.COV2.S at low or high dose, single or two shots; about 5 received placebo; per-sample allocation not given. All samples were drawn on day 63, counting from the first vaccine or placebo injection. The sample originates from a study of Ad26.COV2.S vaccination and SARS-CoV-2 variants. CDR1 and CDR2 (germline): SGDLS, YYNGEE. The length of the CDR3 is 17 residues. The junction had 12 bases not matched to a gene; V was cut back by 0 bases and J by 7 bases. Produced via immunoSEQ multiplex PCR; TCRdb's table is partial and in-frame only. This sample has some 390,000 clones; 80% to 90% occur once, and the top ten carry approximately 3.7%.

The sample was peripheral blood, taken in a trial of Ad26.COV2.S vaccine versus placebo. The rearrangement joins TRBV9 to TRBJ1-4, with TRBD1 identical over 7 bases. This sequence was found in a person aged 18-65 years who received the Ad26.COV2.S COVID-19 vaccine or a placebo. The CDR3: CASSVDYTGERGEKLFF. DNA for the CDR3: TGTGCCAGCAGCGTAGATTATACAGGGGAAAGGGGTGAAAAACTGTTTTTT.